These 25 T cell receptor beta chains share one sample of origin, sequenced in a study of T cell repertoires in cytomegalovirus infection. No antigen is known for these receptors. In TCRdb, the reads were re-called with MiXCR into one record per CDR3 protein. The sample records approximately 910,000 distinct CDR3 sequences, approximately 30% being singletons. The material was cultured CD8+ T cells from PBMCs, obtained from culture after CMV antigen stimulation. The receptors come from a human donor in good health (CMV status not recorded). Some clones in this sample may be carry-over from other donors' samples.

This chain links TRBV11-2 with TRBJ2-3; no firm D call. The V end was cut by 5 bases, the J end by 1 base, with 13 bases between. The CDR3 is 15 residues long. Per germline, CDR1 SGHAT and CDR2 FQNNGV. CDR3 nucleotides: TGTGCCAGCAGCCGAAGGCGAGAGGGCACAGATACGCAGTATTTT. Amino acids: CASSRRREGTDTQYF.

J is TRBJ1-2 and V is TRBV2; D unresolved. This CDR3 region has 13 residues. Germline assignment: CDR1 SNHLY and CDR2 FYNNEI. V was cut by 4 bases and J by 4 bases, with 10 bases left in between. Here the CDR3 DNA reads TGTGCCAGCAGTGTAGAGAACATCTATGGCTACACCTTC. Protein sequence: CASSVENIYGYTF.

For the CDR3, the DNA is TGTGCCAGCAGTCCAGACTGGCTCTATGGCTACACCTTC. Translating gives CASSPDWLYGYTF. This sequence joins TRBV6-1 and TRBJ1-2; no reliable D call. CDR1 and CDR2 from the germline V gene are MNHNS and SASEGT. Deletions cut 5 bases from V and 4 bases from J, with 11 bases between. This CDR3 has 13 amino acids.

The count of this clonotype is one. The V gene is TRBV9, the J gene TRBJ1-2; D is ambiguous. Germline lookup yields CDR1 SGDLS and CDR2 YYNGEE. Trimming took off 6 bases at V and 3 bases at J, with 15 bases between the two ends. The length of the CDR3 is 14 residues. CDR3 nucleotide sequence: TGTGCCAGCACTAGTGGGTTTAATCACTATGGCTACACCTTC. This translates into CASTSGFNHYGYTF.

This clonotype was observed a handful of times. The chain combines TRBV7-2 with TRBJ2-1, with unresolved D. The germline V and J ends were trimmed by 2 bases and 8 bases, with 19 bases remaining between them. CDR1 SGHTA and CDR2 FQGNSA come from the germline V gene. CDR3 length equals 16 residues. The CDR3 nucleotides are TGTGCCAGCAGCTTATTTCCCGGAAACCCACTGGATGAGCAGTTCTTC. As protein: CASSLFPGNPLDEQFF.

V is TRBV23-1 and J is TRBJ1-5; perhaps TRBD1 as D (6 bases). TRBV23-1 carries the ORF label, with uncertain function. This CDR3 has 16 amino acids. V was pared by 8 bases and J by 6 bases, with 23 bases between. DNA for the CDR3: TGCGCCAGCGACTCGGGGGGCCCACTCAATTCTCAGCCCCAGCATTTT. Residues: CASDSGGPLNSQPQHF.

The chain couples TRBV13 to TRBJ1-1; tentative D call: TRBD1 (6 bases). V was cut by 3 bases and J by 0 bases, with 17 bases left in between. This CDR3 comprises 17 residues. Germline V gene data show CDR1 as PRHDT and CDR2 as FYEKMQ (reference sequence). CDR3 bases: TGTGCCAGCAGCTTTCTCGAGGGGGTCGAGATGAACACTGAAGCTTTCTTT. This gives the protein CASSFLEGVEMNTEAFF. Drawing the rest from reference TRBV13 and TRBJ1-1, the complete variable domain is AAGVIQSPRHLIKEKRETATLKCYPIPRHDTVYWYQQGPGQDPQFLISFYEKMQSDKGSIPDRFSAQQFSDYHSELNMSSLELGDSALYFCASSFLEGVEMNTEAFFGQGTRLTVV.

In its sample, this clonotype was seen a few times. The V call is TRBV7-6, the J call TRBJ1-1, with D unclear. V was shortened by 5 bases and J by 1 base, with 11 bases between the two germline ends. The CDR3 runs 14 residues. The germline V gene has CDR1 SGHVS and CDR2 FNYEAQ. CDR3: CASSHSEGNTEAFF. The CDR3 DNA is TGTGCCAGCAGCCACTCGGAGGGGAACACTGAAGCTTTCTTT.

The chain recombines TRBV7-6 with TRBJ1-6, with unresolved D. Trimming removed 1 base from V and 7 bases from J, with 11 bases in between. The germline CDR1 and CDR2 sequences are SGHVS and FNYEAQ. The CDR3 consists of 15 residues. In DNA, the CDR3 is TGTGCCAGCAGCTTAGAGGGAGGAGGCAATTCACCCCTCCACTTT. Residues: CASSLEGGGNSPLHF.

Points on this clonotype: One base away lies a much larger clone, so this may be a sequencing read error. The V call is TRBV7-6, the J call TRBJ2-2, with 8 bases aligning to TRBD2. Germline loops: CDR1 SGHVS, CDR2 FNYEAQ. CDR3 length: 16 residues. CDR3 sequence: CVSSDGGGRNTGELFF. The CDR3 DNA reads as TGTGTCAGCAGCGACGGGGGGGGCCGTAACACCGGGGAGCTGTTTTTT.

This chain connects TRBV7-8 to TRBJ2-5; possible D gene TRBD2, 5 bases. CDR1 and CDR2 from the germline V gene are SGHVS and FQNEAQ. V was pared by 5 bases and J by 3 bases, with 28 bases between. The CDR3 contains 19 residues. The CDR3: CASSPERALGPLAEETQYF. The CDR3 nucleotides are TGTGCCAGCAGCCCAGAGAGGGCCTTAGGGCCCTTGGCTGAAGAGACCCAGTACTTC.

The V and J genes are TRBV7-8 and TRBJ1-1, with D perhaps TRBD1 (6 bases). CDR3 length equals 15 residues. V was pared by 1 base and J by 5 bases, with 14 bases between. CDR1 is SGHVS, CDR2 FQNEAQ, per germline. The CDR3 DNA reads as TGTGCCAGCAGCTTAGGATCCAGGGGAATTACTGAAGCTTTCTTT. This codes for CASSLGSRGITEAFF.

This clonotype was seen ten or more times. V and J are TRBV6-1 and TRBJ2-3; 7 positions match TRBD1. Per the germline V gene, CDR1 is MNHNS and CDR2 is SASEGT. J was trimmed by 1 base and V by 6 bases; bases with no gene match: 7. This CDR3 has 15 residues. This CDR3 is CASSLTGDGTDTQYF. The CDR3 DNA reads as TGTGCCAGCAGCTTAACAGGGGATGGCACAGATACGCAGTATTTT.

In regard to this clonotype: One junction end does not reproduce the germline sequence, and a read error may be involved. V is TRBV7-7 and J is TRBJ2-1; D gene ambiguous. The CDR3 totals 13 residues. In germline, CDR1 is SSHAT, CDR2 FNYEAQ (reference sequence). The CDR3 here is CASSLDEFNEQFF. CDR3 bases: TGTGCTAGCAGCTTAGATGAATTCAATGAGCAGTTCTTC.

The genes are TRBV24-1 and TRBJ2-5; 14 bases fit TRBD2. CDR3 length equals 18 residues. CDR1 and CDR2 from the germline V gene are KGHDR and SFDVKD. Trimming took 4 bases from V and 6 from J; bases not matched to a gene: 12. CDR3 DNA: TGTGCCACCAGTGACCCGACTAGCGGGAGGGAGATAGGAAAGACCCAGTACTTC. Amino acid sequence: CATSDPTSGREIGKTQYF.

With regard to this clonotype: At one end the junction does not follow the germline gene, possibly because of a read error. CDR3 DNA sequence: TGTACCAGCAGCTTCAGAGACAGGGAGTATGAGCAGTTCTTC. This sequence encodes CTSSFRDREYEQFF. The rearrangement uses TRBV7-9 and TRBJ2-1; TRBD1 matches 7 bases. The germline gives CDR1 SEHNR, CDR2 FQNEAQ (reference sequence). The CDR3 sequence is 14 residues long.

The rearrangement uses TRBV18 and TRBJ1-1, with D tentatively TRBD1 (6 bases). The CDR3 runs to 18 residues. Germline V gives CDR1 KGHSH, CDR2 LQKENI. The V gene lost 2 bases and the J gene lost 1 base, with 20 bases spanning the gap. The CDR3: CASSPATGASRQNTEAFF. Written as DNA, the CDR3 is TGTGCCAGCTCACCAGCTACGGGGGCGTCCCGTCAGAACACTGAAGCTTTCTTT.

This clonotype came up many times. The gene calls are TRBV12-3 or TRBV12-4 and TRBJ1-3; 9 nucleotides agree with TRBD1. V was clipped by 4 bases and J by 7 bases; unmatched bases: 5. The CDR3 runs 14 residues. The CDR3 nucleotides are TGTGCCAGCAGTTGGGGGACAGGGCTGAACACCATATATTTT. It is translated as CASSWGTGLNTIYF.

This clonotype occurred a few times. The rearrangement uses TRBV7-2 and TRBJ1-6; D unclear. The CDR3 has 17 amino acids. Germline lookup yields CDR1 SGHTA and CDR2 FQGNSA. V lost 2 bases and J 1 base, leaving 12 bases between the germline ends. CDR3 loop: CASSLPEDWSYNSPLHF. CDR3 coding DNA: TGTGCCAGCAGCTTACCAGAGGACTGGTCCTATAATTCACCCCTCCACTTT.

This clonotype was seen only a few times. V usage is TRBV19 and J usage is TRBJ1-2; 7 positions match TRBD1. CDR1 is LNHDA and CDR2 is SQIVND in the germline V gene (reference sequence). The V gene end was trimmed by 7 bases and the J gene end by 6 bases; junction bases not matched to a gene: 8. This CDR3 comprises 13 residues. In DNA, the CDR3 is TGTGCCAGTAATTTCGACAGGGCGGATGGCTACACCTTC. The encoded protein is CASNFDRADGYTF. Full variable domain (outside the CDR3, taken from reference TRBV19 and TRBJ1-2): DGGITQSPKYLFRKEGQNVTLSCEQNLNHDAMYWYRQDPGQGLRLIYYSQIVNDFQKGDIAEGYSVSREKKESFPLTVTSAQKNPTAFYLCASNFDRADGYTFGSGTRLTVV.

V gene TRBV10-3 combines with J gene TRBJ1-1; D is undetermined. V dropped 3 bases and J dropped 0 bases, with 11 bases sitting between them. Per germline, CDR1 ENHRY and CDR2 SYGVKD. This CDR3 comprises 15 residues. The CDR3 loop is CAISDITGMNTEAFF. DNA for the CDR3: TGTGCCATCAGTGACATTACGGGGATGAACACTGAAGCTTTCTTT.

V and J are TRBV12-3 or TRBV12-4 and TRBJ1-2; 8 bases are shared with TRBD1. V dropped 5 bases and J dropped 2; count of bases not matched to a gene: 13. The CDR3 has 17 residues. CDR3 in amino acids: CASSPQGALPINYGYTF. CDR3 coding DNA: TGTGCCAGCAGTCCCCAGGGGGCCCTACCAATCAACTATGGCTACACCTTC.

This clonotype showed up just a few times. V gene TRBV10-3 combines with J gene TRBJ1-1; D call uncertain. The V end lost 2 bases, the J end lost 3 bases, and 13 bases lay between the germline ends. Germline V gives CDR1 ENHRY, CDR2 SYGVKD. The CDR3 totals 15 residues. CDR3 region: CAISEKAGLYTEAFF. The CDR3 DNA sequence: TGTGCCATCAGTGAGAAGGCTGGTCTTTACACTGAAGCTTTCTTT.

The chain employs TRBV6-6 and TRBJ2-7, with D unclear. The CDR3 totals 11 residues. V was clipped by 4 bases and J by 6 bases, with 7 bases between them. Germline V gene data show CDR1 as MNHNY and CDR2 as SVGAGI (reference sequence). Here the CDR3 DNA reads TGTGCCAGCAGTTCTGGGATCGAGCAGTACGTC. Translation gives CASSSGIEQYV.

V and J are TRBV19 and TRBJ1-3; perhaps TRBD1 as D (6 bases). V gave up 5 bases and J gave up 0 bases, with 14 bases separating them. The CDR3 extends over 16 amino acids. Germline CDR1 and CDR2: LNHDA and SQIVND (reference sequence). This CDR3 is CASSWGQPYSGNTIYF. CDR3 nucleotide sequence: TGTGCCAGTAGTTGGGGGCAGCCGTACTCTGGAAACACCATATATTTT.